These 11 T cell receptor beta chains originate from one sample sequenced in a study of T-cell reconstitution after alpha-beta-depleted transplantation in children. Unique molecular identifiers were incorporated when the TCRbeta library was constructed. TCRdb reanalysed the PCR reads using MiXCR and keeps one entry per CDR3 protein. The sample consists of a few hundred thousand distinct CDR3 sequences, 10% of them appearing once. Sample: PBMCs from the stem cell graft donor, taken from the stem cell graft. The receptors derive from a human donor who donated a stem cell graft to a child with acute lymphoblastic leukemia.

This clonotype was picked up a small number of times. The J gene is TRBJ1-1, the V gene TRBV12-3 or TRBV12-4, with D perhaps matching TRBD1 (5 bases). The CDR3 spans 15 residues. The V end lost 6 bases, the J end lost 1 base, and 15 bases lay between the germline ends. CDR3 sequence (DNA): TGTGCCAGCAGGCGGGACGGTACGACGAACACTGAAGCTTTCTTT. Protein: CASRRDGTTNTEAFF.

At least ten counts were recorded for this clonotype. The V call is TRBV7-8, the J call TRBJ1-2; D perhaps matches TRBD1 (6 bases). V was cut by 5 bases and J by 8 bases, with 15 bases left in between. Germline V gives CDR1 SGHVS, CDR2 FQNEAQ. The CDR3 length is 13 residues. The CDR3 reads CASSTGGAGGYTF. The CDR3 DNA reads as TGTGCCAGCAGCACCGGGGGGGCGGGAGGCTACACCTTC.

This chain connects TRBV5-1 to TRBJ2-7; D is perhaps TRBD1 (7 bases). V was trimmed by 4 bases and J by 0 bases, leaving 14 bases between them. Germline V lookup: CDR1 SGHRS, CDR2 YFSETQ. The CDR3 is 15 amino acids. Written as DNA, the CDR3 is TGCGCCAGCAGCCGAGGCGGGACAGTCTCCTACGAGCAGTACTTC. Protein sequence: CASSRGGTVSYEQYF. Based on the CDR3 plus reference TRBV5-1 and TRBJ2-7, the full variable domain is KAGVTQTPRYLIKTRGQQVTLSCSPISGHRSVSWYQQTPGQGLQFLFEYFSETQRNKGNFPGRFSGRQFSNSRSEMNVSTLELGDSALYLCASSRGGTVSYEQYFGPGTRLTVT.

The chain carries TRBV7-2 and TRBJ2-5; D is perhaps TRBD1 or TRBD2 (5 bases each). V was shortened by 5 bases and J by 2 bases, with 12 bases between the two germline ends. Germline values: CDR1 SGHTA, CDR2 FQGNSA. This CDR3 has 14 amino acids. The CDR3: CASSSRDGQETQYF. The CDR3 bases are TGTGCCAGCAGCAGCCGGGACGGTCAAGAGACCCAGTACTTC. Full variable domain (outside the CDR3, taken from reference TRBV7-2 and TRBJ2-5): GAGVSQSPSNKVTEKGKDVELRCDPISGHTALYWYRQSLGQGLEFLIYFQGNSAPDKSGLPSDRFSAERTGGSVSTLTIQRTQQEDSAVYLCASSSRDGQETQYFGPGTRLLVL.

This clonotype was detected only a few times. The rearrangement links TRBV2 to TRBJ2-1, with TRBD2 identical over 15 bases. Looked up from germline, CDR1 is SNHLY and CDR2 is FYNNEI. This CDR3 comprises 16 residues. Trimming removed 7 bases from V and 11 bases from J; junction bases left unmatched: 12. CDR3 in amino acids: CASTQDGLAGGLKQFF. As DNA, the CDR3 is TGTGCCAGCACCCAGGACGGACTAGCGGGAGGGCTCAAGCAGTTCTTC.

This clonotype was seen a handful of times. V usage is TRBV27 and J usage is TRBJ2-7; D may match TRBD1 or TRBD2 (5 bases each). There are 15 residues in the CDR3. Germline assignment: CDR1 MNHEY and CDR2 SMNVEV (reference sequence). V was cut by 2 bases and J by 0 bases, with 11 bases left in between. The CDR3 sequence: CASSLEGTDSYEQYF. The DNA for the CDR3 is TGTGCCAGCAGTTTAGAAGGGACCGACTCCTACGAGCAGTACTTC.

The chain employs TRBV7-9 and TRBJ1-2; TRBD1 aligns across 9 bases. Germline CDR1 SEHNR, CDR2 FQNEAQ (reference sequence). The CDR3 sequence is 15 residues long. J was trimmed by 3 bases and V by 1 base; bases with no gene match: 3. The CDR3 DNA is TGTGCCAGCAGCTTAGGACAGGGGGTGCACTATGGCTACACCTTC. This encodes CASSLGQGVHYGYTF.

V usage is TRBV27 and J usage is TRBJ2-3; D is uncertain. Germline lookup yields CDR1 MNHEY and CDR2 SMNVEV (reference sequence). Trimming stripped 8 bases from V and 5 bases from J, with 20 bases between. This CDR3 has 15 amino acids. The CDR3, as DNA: TGTGCCAGCCAGTCTACATGGAGCCTTGGAGATACGCAGTATTTT. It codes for CASQSTWSLGDTQYF.

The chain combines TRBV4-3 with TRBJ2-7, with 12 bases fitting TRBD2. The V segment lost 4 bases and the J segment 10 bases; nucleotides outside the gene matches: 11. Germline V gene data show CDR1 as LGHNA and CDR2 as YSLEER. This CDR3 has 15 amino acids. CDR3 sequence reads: CASSLLTSGSSDQYF. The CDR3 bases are TGCGCCAGCAGCCTACTGACTAGCGGGAGTAGCGACCAGTACTTC.

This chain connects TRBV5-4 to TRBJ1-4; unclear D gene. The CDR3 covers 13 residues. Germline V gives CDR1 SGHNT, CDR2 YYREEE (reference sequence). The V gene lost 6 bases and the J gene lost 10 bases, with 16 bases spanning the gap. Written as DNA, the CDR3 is TGTGCCAGCAACGACCGGGCCGACGGAAAACTGTTTTTT. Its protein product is CASNDRADGKLFF.

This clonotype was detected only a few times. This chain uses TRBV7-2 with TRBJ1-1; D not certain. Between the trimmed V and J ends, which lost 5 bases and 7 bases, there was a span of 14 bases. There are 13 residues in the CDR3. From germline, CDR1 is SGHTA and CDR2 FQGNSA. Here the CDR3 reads CASSAQQQVEAFF. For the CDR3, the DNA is TGTGCCAGCAGCGCACAACAGCAGGTTGAAGCTTTCTTT.